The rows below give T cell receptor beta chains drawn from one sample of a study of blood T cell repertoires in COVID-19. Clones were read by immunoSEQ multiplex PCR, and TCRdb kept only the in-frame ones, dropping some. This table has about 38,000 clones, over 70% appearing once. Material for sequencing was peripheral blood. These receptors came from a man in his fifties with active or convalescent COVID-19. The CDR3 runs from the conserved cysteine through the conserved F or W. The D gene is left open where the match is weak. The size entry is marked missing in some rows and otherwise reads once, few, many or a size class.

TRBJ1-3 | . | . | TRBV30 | TGTGCCTGGAGAGGAGAGGCTGGTGGAAACACCATATATTTT | CAWRGEAGGNTIYF
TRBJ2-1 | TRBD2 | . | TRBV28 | TGTGCCAGCAGTTTACTAGCGGGAGGGCCTACGGGGAATGAGCAGTTCTTC | CASSLLAGGPTGNEQFF
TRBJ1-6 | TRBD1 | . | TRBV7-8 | TGTGCCAGCAGCTTCCTCGGGACAGCGGAGGCGCGGTTTAATTCACCCCTCCACTTT | CASSFLGTAEARFNSPLHF
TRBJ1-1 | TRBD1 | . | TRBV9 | TGTGCCAGCAGCCCAAGGACAGGGAGAAGCACTGAAGCTTTCTTT | CASSPRTGRSTEAFF
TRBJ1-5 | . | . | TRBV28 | TGTGCCAGCAGTTTAGGGATAGCGGAGGTTCAGCCCCAGCATTTT | CASSLGIAEVQPQHF
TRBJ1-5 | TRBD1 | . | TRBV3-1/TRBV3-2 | TGTGCCAGCAGCCAAGACATGGGACAGAGCAATCAGCCCCAGCATTTT | CASSQDMGQSNQPQHF
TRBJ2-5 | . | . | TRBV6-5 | TGTGCCAGCAGTTACGGGGGAGGAGAGACCCAGTACTTC | CASSYGGGETQYF
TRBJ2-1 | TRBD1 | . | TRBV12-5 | TGTGCTAGTGGTAACGGACAGGGGCGGGATGAGCAGTTCTTC | CASGNGQGRDEQFF
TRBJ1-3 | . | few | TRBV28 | TGTGCCAGCAGTTTAGGGCAGGGGCCCCCGAGCTCTGGAAACACCATATATTTT | CASSLGQGPPSSGNTIYF
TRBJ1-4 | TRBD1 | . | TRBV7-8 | TGTGCCAGCAGCTTAGGGACAGGGGTTAATGAAAAACTGTTTTTT | CASSLGTGVNEKLFF
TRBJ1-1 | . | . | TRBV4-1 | TGCGCCAGCAGCCAAGAGGGCCTCCAGGCTACTGAAGCTTTCTTT | CASSQEGLQATEAFF
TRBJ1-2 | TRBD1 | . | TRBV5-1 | TGCGCCAGCAGCTTGGTAAAGGGGGCAACGGATGGCTACACCTTC | CASSLVKGATDGYTF
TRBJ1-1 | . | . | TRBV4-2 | TGTGCCAGCAGCCAAGTACCCAGGAACACTGAAGCTTTCTTT | CASSQVPRNTEAFF
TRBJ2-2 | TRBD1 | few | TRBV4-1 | TGCGCCAGCAGGCTCCTGACAGGGGGCCAGACCGGGGAGCTGTTTTTT | CASRLLTGGQTGELFF
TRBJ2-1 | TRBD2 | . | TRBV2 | TGTGCCAGCAGACTAGCGGGAGGGTCCTACAATGAGCAGTTCTTC | CASRLAGGSYNEQFF
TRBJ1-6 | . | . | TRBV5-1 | TGCGCCAGCAGCTGGGCCCAGGGTGGAACCAATTCACCCCTCCACTTT | CASSWAQGGTNSPLHF
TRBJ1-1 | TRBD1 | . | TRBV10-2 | TGCGCCAGCAGACCCGACAGGGGCACGAGAATGGGTCCTGAAGCTTTCTTT | CASRPDRGTRMGPEAFF
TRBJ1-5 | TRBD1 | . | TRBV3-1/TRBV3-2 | TGTGCCGCGGGAGGGGGCACGAATCAGCCCCAGCATTTT | CAAGGGTNQPQHF
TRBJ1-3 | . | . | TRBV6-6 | TGTGCCAGCGCTAAGTCTGGAAACACCATATATTTT | CASAKSGNTIYF
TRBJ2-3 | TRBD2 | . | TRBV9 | TGTGCCAGCAGCGACGCCCTGGGGAGCGGGAGTCGGGCAGATACGCAGTATTTT | CASSDALGSGSRADTQYF
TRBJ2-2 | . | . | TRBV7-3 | TGTGCCAGCAGCTCCTCTAGAGTGAATCCCACCGGGGAGCTGTTTTTT | CASSSSRVNPTGELFF
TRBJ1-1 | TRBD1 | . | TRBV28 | TGTGCCAGCAGTTTACGCCAGGGGGCGGCTGAAGCTTTCTTT | CASSLRQGAAEAFF
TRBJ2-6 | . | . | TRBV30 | TGTGCCTGTCTGCCGGGAACTCGCTCTGGGGCCAACGTCCTGACTTTC | CACLPGTRSGANVLTF
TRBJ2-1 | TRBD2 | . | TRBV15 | TGTGCCACCAGCCCCCGGACTAGCGGAAGGTACAATGAGCAGTTCTTC | CATSPRTSGRYNEQFF
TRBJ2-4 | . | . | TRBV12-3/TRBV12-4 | TGTGCCAGCAGTTATGGGACACGAAACATTCAGTACTTC | CASSYGTRNIQYF
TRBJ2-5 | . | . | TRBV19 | TGTGCCAGTAGTATAACCTCGACAACCTGGTACCAAGAGACCCAGTACTTC | CASSITSTTWYQETQYF
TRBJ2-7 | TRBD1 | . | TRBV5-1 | TGCGCCAGCAGCTTGGGGAGGACAGGGGGCATAGACGAGCAGTACTTC | CASSLGRTGGIDEQYF
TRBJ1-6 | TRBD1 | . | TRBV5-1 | TGCGCCAGCAGCTTGGGCAGGGGGAATTCACCCCTCCACTTT | CASSLGRGNSPLHF
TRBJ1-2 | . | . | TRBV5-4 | TGTGCCAGCAGCCCAACGCCGGTTTATGGCTACACCTTC | CASSPTPVYGYTF
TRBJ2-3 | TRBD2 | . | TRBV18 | TGTGCCAGCTCACTTAACGGGGGGGCAGGCTCAGATACGCAGTATTTT | CASSLNGGAGSDTQYF
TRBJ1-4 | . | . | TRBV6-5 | TGTGCCAGCAGTTACTCGAATAGCGGTAATGAAAAACTGTTTTTT | CASSYSNSGNEKLFF
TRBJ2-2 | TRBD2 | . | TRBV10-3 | TGTGCCATCATGGGGGGGATAGGGAGGACCGGGGAGCTGTTTTTT | CAIMGGIGRTGELFF
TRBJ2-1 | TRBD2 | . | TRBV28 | TGTGCCAGCAGTTTAGCGGGAGGTGAGCAGTTCTTC | CASSLAGGEQFF
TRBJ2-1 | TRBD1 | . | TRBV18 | TGTGCCAGCTCACTCACAGGGGGCTATGAGCAGTTCTTC | CASSLTGGYEQFF
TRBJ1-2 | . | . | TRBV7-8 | TGTGCCAGCAGCTTAGTGGGGGGTGGCTATGGCTACACCTTC | CASSLVGGGYGYTF
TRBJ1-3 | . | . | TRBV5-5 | TGTGCCAGCAGCTTGGGACAGTACTCTGGAAACACCATATATTTT | CASSLGQYSGNTIYF
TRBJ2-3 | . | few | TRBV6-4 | TGTGCCAGCAGCCAACTCCGGACTACTCCGCCTGGCACAGATACGCAGTATTTT | CASSQLRTTPPGTDTQYF
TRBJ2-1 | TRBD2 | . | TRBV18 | TGTGCCAGCTCACCACCGGGGGGGTCAGGAGTCTACAATGAGCAGTTCTTC | CASSPPGGSGVYNEQFF
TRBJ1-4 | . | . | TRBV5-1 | TGCGCCAGCAGCTCGACAGGCTCTAATGAAAAACTGTTTTTT | CASSSTGSNEKLFF
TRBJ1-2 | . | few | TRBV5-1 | TGCGCCAGCAGCTTTGACACCCAGAACCTCTATGGCTACACCTTC | CASSFDTQNLYGYTF
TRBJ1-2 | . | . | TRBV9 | TGTGCCAGCAGCGTAGATAGCCAGGGGTATGGCTACACCTTC | CASSVDSQGYGYTF
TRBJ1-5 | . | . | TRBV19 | TGTGCCAGTAGTATCGGTCAGGGCTATCAGCCCCAGCATTTT | CASSIGQGYQPQHF
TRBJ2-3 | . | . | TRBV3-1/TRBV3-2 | TGTGCCAGCAGCCTGGAGGGTAGGCCAGATACGCAGTATTTT | CASSLEGRPDTQYF
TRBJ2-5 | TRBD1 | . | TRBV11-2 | TGTGCCAGCAGCGCCTTACAGGGGCAAGAGACCCAGTACTTC | CASSALQGQETQYF
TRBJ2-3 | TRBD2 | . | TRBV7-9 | TGTGCCAGCAGCCTTAGCGGGAGCACAGATACGCAGTATTTT | CASSLSGSTDTQYF
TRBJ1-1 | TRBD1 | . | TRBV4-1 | TGCGCCAGCAGTTGGAGGGACAGGGGAGACACTGAAGCTTTCTTT | CASSWRDRGDTEAFF
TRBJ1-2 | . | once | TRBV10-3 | TGTGCCATCAGTGAGTCAGGAGCCAAATATGGCTACACCTTC | CAISESGAKYGYTF
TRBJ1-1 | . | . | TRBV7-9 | TGTGCCAGCAGCTTAGTTCCAGGAAAGAACACTGAAGCTTTCTTT | CASSLVPGKNTEAFF
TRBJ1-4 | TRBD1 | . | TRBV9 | TGTGCCAGCAGTCGTAGACAGGGGACTAATGAAAAACTGTTTTTT | CASSRRQGTNEKLFF
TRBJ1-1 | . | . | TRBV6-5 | TGTGCCAGCAGTTACTCCGGAGGCACTGAAGCTTTCTTT | CASSYSGGTEAFF
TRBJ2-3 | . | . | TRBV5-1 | TGCGCCAGCACCCCTCTTAGTAAGGGTCAGGGCTACGATACGCAGTATTTT | CASTPLSKGQGYDTQYF
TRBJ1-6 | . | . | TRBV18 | TGTGCCAGCTCACCCCAAAGGAGGAGCTCCTATAATTCACCCCTCCACTTT | CASSPQRRSSYNSPLHF